This T cell receptor beta chain was sequenced during a study of blood T cell repertoires in COVID-19. Study in general: Spain, Italy and the United States supplied samples that represented acute and convalescent COVID-19. The cDNA or gDNA used as material had been derived from T cells, B-cell-depleted T cells, or PBMCs.

This CDR3 spans 15 amino acids. Germline V gene sequence: CDR1 LNHDA, CDR2 SQIVND (reference sequence). Trimming took 6 bases from V and 2 from J; bases not matched to a gene: 6. Per the original data handling: From reference gene primer amplification, estimates of nucleated cell counts were derived. TCRdb keeps only in-frame clones here, not all; method: immunoSEQ multiplex PCR. The V and J calls and clone size come from that table; D and trimming were worked out from the DNA. The sample carries over 150,000 clones, 70% to 85% recorded once. The source of this sequence is a human donor in a cohort sampled during active COVID-19. The chain couples TRBV19 to TRBJ2-2; TRBD1 aligns across 7 bases. The sequenced sample was peripheral blood. This CDR3 is CASSTTGFNTGELFF. CDR3 in DNA: TGTGCCAGTAGCACGACAGGGTTTAACACCGGGGAGCTGTTTTTT.